These 31 T cell receptor beta chains originate from one sample sequenced in a study of T cell repertoires in ileal Crohn's disease (dated by TCRdb to between 2017 and 2020). Receptors were amplified or captured by the immunoSEQ multiplex PCR assay. TCRdb's version of the immuneACCESS table is confined to in-frame rearrangements and falls short of the full clone set. An unresolved V gene accounts for under half of the shortfall where checked; the remainder is of unknown origin. Here the sample has about 11,000 clones; approximately 79% occur a single time. Of the sample, approximately 7% is held by the ten largest clones. The sample's time point label, decoded: neoterminal ileum biopsy at postoperative endoscopy, about 6 months after surgery. What was sequenced was ileal tissue. All receptors derive from an adult with Crohn's disease.

On this clone: Given a much more abundant clone one base away, this may be a read error. The identical CDR3 is also encoded by other nucleotide sequences in the sample. The chain carries TRBV7-9 and TRBJ1-3; D unresolved. The CDR3 spans 16 residues. CDR1 is SEHNR, CDR2 FQNEAQ, per germline (reference sequence). V dropped 5 bases and J dropped 8 bases, with 22 bases sitting between them. The CDR3: CASSPNRDTFVYTIYF. The DNA of the CDR3 is TGTGCCAGCAGCCCGAACCGGGATACCTTCGTGTACACCATATATTTT.

The genes are TRBV11-2 and TRBJ1-1; D gene uncertain. Deletions cut 3 bases from V and 0 bases from J, with 5 bases between. Germline V CDR1 and CDR2: SGHAT, FQNNGV. The CDR3 consists of 13 residues. The CDR3 loop is CASSFQMNTEAFF. The CDR3 nucleotides are TGTGCCAGCAGCTTCCAGATGAACACTGAAGCTTTCTTT. Complete variable domain (other parts from reference TRBV11-2 and TRBJ1-1): EAGVAQSPRYKIIEKRQSVAFWCNPISGHATLYWYQQILGQGPKLLIQFQNNGVVDDSQLPKDRFSAERLKGVDSTLKIQPAKLEDSAVYLCASSFQMNTEAFFGQGTRLTVV.

This chain links TRBV4-2 with TRBJ2-1, with TRBD2 matching 12 bases. This CDR3 has 18 residues. The ends lost 4 bases at V and 7 bases at J; junction bases unmatched: 14. Germline-derived CDR1 and CDR2 are LGHNA and YNFKEQ. Here the CDR3 DNA reads TGTGCCAGCAGCCCCCATCGGACTAGCGGGGATTTGGGGAATGAGCAGTTCTTC. It yields the protein CASSPHRTSGDLGNEQFF.

This chain joins TRBV18 and TRBJ2-7; TRBD1 matches at 7 bases. The junction had 3 bases not matched to a gene; V was cut back by 1 base and J by 6 bases. The CDR3 has 13 residues. Germline lookup yields CDR1 KGHSH and CDR2 LQKENI. The CDR3 loop reads CASSPQAGGEQYF. DNA for the CDR3: TGTGCCAGCTCACCACAGGCAGGGGGCGAGCAGTACTTC.

The chain couples TRBV10-3 to TRBJ1-1, with a possible D match to TRBD1 (5 bases). V was clipped by 8 bases and J by 3 bases, with 16 bases between them. Germline CDR1 ENHRY, CDR2 SYGVKD. This CDR3 is 14 amino acids long. The CDR3 loop is CAIRDYERHTEAFF. In DNA form, the CDR3 reads TGTGCCATCCGGGACTACGAGAGGCACACTGAAGCTTTCTTT.

The V and J genes are TRBV29-1 and TRBJ2-7; D possibly corresponds to TRBD2 (5 bases). Germline CDR1 SQVTM, CDR2 ANQGSEA. V was trimmed by 4 bases and J by 1 base, leaving 5 bases between them. The CDR3 extends over 11 amino acids. CDR3 DNA sequence: TGCAGCGTTGGGGAGTCCTACGAGCAGTACTTC. Translated: CSVGESYEQYF.

The rearrangement uses TRBV19 and TRBJ1-5, with D uncertain. Per germline, CDR1 LNHDA and CDR2 SQIVND (reference sequence). The CDR3 spans 14 residues. Trimming stripped 5 bases from V and 5 bases from J, with 13 bases between. The CDR3 reads CASSRGGLDQPQHF. CDR3 DNA sequence: TGTGCCAGTAGTCGGGGAGGGTTAGATCAGCCCCAGCATTTT.

This rearrangement joins TRBV9 to TRBJ2-5; TRBD2 matches at 12 bases. From germline, CDR1 is SGDLS and CDR2 YYNGEE. The CDR3 runs to 16 residues. J lost 3 bases, V lost 0 bases, and 3 bases had no gene match. This CDR3 reads CASSVGPSGGEETQYF. The CDR3 DNA is TGTGCCAGCAGCGTAGGCCCTAGCGGGGGGGAAGAGACCCAGTACTTC.

The chain employs TRBV18 and TRBJ1-4; 7 bases align to TRBD1. Trimming removed 10 bases from V and 0 bases from J; junction bases left unmatched: 5. CDR3 size: 14 residues. Per the germline V gene, CDR1 is KGHSH and CDR2 is LQKENI. DNA for the CDR3: TGTGCCAACCTACAGGGGCCAACTAATGAAAAACTGTTTTTT. Its protein product is CANLQGPTNEKLFF. The whole variable domain, remainder taken from reference TRBV18 and TRBJ1-4, is NAGVMQNPRHLVRRRGQEARLRCSPMKGHSHVYWYRQLPEEGLKFMVYLQKENIIDESGMPKERFSAEFPKEGPSILRIQQVVRGDSAAYFCANLQGPTNEKLFFGSGTQLSVL.

Only a few counts were recorded for this clone. This sequence joins TRBV7-2 and TRBJ2-3; the match to TRBD2 covers 10 bases. From germline, CDR1 is SGHTA and CDR2 FQGNSA. The CDR3 spans 15 residues. The V and J ends lost 3 bases and 1 base, in that order; junction bases with no gene match: 1. In DNA, the CDR3 is TGTGCCAGCAGCTTTAGCGGGGGGCGCACAGATACGCAGTATTTT. This codes for CASSFSGGRTDTQYF. Full variable domain (missing parts from reference TRBV7-2 and TRBJ2-3): GAGVSQSPSNKVTEKGKDVELRCDPISGHTALYWYRQSLGQGLEFLIYFQGNSAPDKSGLPSDRFSAERTGGSVSTLTIQRTQQEDSAVYLCASSFSGGRTDTQYFGPGTRLTVL.

The rearrangement links TRBV11-2 to TRBJ1-5; unclear D gene. The V and J ends lost 5 bases and 3 bases respectively, with 8 bases between them. The CDR3 loop spans 13 amino acids. Germline V lookup: CDR1 SGHAT, CDR2 FQNNGV. CDR3 nucleotides: TGTGCCAGCAGCCCTACGAACAATCAGCCCCAGCATTTT. Translation gives CASSPTNNQPQHF. The full variable domain, with the rest looked up from reference TRBV11-2 and TRBJ1-5, is EAGVAQSPRYKIIEKRQSVAFWCNPISGHATLYWYQQILGQGPKLLIQFQNNGVVDDSQLPKDRFSAERLKGVDSTLKIQPAKLEDSAVYLCASSPTNNQPQHFGDGTRLSIL.

This chain connects TRBV2 to TRBJ2-1, with 7 bases that match TRBD1. The CDR3 covers 15 residues. Trimming at V came to 6 bases and at J to 9 bases, leaving 14 bases not matched to a gene. Germline loops: CDR1 SNHLY, CDR2 FYNNEI. The CDR3 nucleotides read TGTGCCAGCAGCGCGAACAGGGGTCCCTTTATTGAGCAGTTCTTC. This gives the protein CASSANRGPFIEQFF.

This clone has only a few counts. This rearrangement joins TRBV4-2 to TRBJ1-4; D is unresolved. The CDR3 is 13 amino acids. V lost 2 bases and J lost 8, with 9 bases in between. In germline, CDR1 is LGHNA, CDR2 YNFKEQ. CDR3 DNA sequence: TGTGCCAGCAGCCAATGGGGAGGCGAAAAACTGTTTTTT. Translated: CASSQWGGEKLFF.

This clone was counted once. The chain uses TRBV6-5 and TRBJ1-6, with D unclear. The germline V gene has CDR1 MNHEY and CDR2 SVGAGI. CDR3 length equals 16 residues. The germline V and J ends were trimmed by 4 bases and 3 bases, with 13 bases remaining between them. The CDR3 coding sequence is TGTGCCAGCAGTTTCGGAGGACGGAACTATAATTCACCCCTCCACTTT. Its protein product is CASSFGGRNYNSPLHF.

The CDR3 coding sequence is TGCGCCAGCAGCTTGGTGGATGGGCTGTGGAATGAAGCTTTCTTT. Encoded protein: CASSLVDGLWNEAFF. The rearrangement links TRBV5-1 to TRBJ1-1; D remains ambiguous. Germline V gene sequence: CDR1 SGHRS, CDR2 YFSETQ. Trimming took off 0 bases at V and 7 bases at J, with 16 bases between the two ends. The CDR3 extends over 15 amino acids.

This chain uses TRBV11-2 with TRBJ1-2; D ambiguous. Germline lookup yields CDR1 SGHAT and CDR2 FQNNGV. The CDR3 spans 14 residues. Trimming stripped 2 bases from V and 4 bases from J, with 11 bases between. The CDR3 DNA sequence: TGTGCCAGCAGCTTACAACGGGAGACCTATGGCTACACCTTC. It yields the protein CASSLQRETYGYTF.

The chain combines TRBV5-1 with TRBJ1-1; 9 bases align to TRBD1. Losses at the gene ends were 4 bases for V and 4 bases for J; bases not matched to a gene: 8. Germline values: CDR1 SGHRS, CDR2 YFSETQ. The CDR3 runs 15 residues. This chain's CDR3 is CASSQTGQGFTEAFF. The CDR3 DNA sequence: TGCGCCAGCAGCCAAACGGGACAGGGCTTCACTGAAGCTTTCTTT.

The sample holds one count of this clone. J is TRBJ1-6 and V is TRBV6-1; 9 nucleotides agree with TRBD1. The J segment lost 7 bases and the V segment lost 3 bases, leaving 4 bases of the junction unmatched. From germline, CDR1 is MNHNS and CDR2 SASEGT. The CDR3 length is 15 residues. CDR3 nucleotides: TGTGCCAGCAGTGAGGCAGGACAGGGGAATTCACCCCTCCACTTT. It yields the protein CASSEAGQGNSPLHF.

This chain joins TRBV11-2 and TRBJ2-7, with 8 bases lining up with TRBD1. The CDR3 runs to 14 residues. V lost 5 bases and J lost 7; bases outside the gene matches: 10. The germline CDR1 and CDR2 sequences are SGHAT and FQNNGV. The CDR3 DNA reads as TGTGCCAGCAGCCCCTGGGACAGGTTAGGGGAGCAGTACTTC. It encodes CASSPWDRLGEQYF.

V is TRBV7-6 and J is TRBJ2-1; D perhaps matches TRBD2 (5 bases). CDR1 SGHVS and CDR2 FNYEAQ come from the germline V gene. The length of the CDR3 is 12 residues. Between the trimmed V and J ends, which lost 1 base and 10 bases, there was a span of 8 bases. CDR3: CASSLDGVEQFF. The CDR3 DNA reads as TGTGCCAGCAGCTTAGACGGGGTCGAGCAGTTCTTC.

This chain joins TRBV15 and TRBJ1-5; D uncertain. Germline lookup yields CDR1 LNHNV and CDR2 YYDKDF (reference sequence). Trimming removed 5 bases at V and 2 bases at J, with 7 bases between. The length of the CDR3 is 13 residues. Written as DNA, the CDR3 is TGTGCCACCAGCGTGCAGGGCAATCAGCCCCAGCATTTT. This gives the protein CATSVQGNQPQHF.

This clone was observed a handful of times. The chain carries TRBV2 and TRBJ1-1, with 7 bases fitting TRBD1. In germline, CDR1 is SNHLY, CDR2 FYNNEI. J lost 5 bases, V lost 8 bases, and 14 bases had no gene match. The CDR3 has 15 amino acids. This CDR3 reads CASQLMTGMETEAFF. CDR3 DNA sequence: TGTGCCAGCCAACTCATGACAGGGATGGAAACTGAAGCTTTCTTT.

The chain carries TRBV11-2 and TRBJ2-3; 11 bases are a match to TRBD2. The V gene end was trimmed by 4 bases and the J gene end by 4 bases; junction bases not matched to a gene: 7. CDR3 size: 16 residues. Germline V gives CDR1 SGHAT, CDR2 FQNNGV. The CDR3 is CASSYYSGGASDTQYF. The DNA of the CDR3 is TGTGCCAGCAGCTACTATAGCGGGGGGGCATCAGATACGCAGTATTTT. The whole variable domain, remainder taken from reference TRBV11-2 and TRBJ2-3, is EAGVAQSPRYKIIEKRQSVAFWCNPISGHATLYWYQQILGQGPKLLIQFQNNGVVDDSQLPKDRFSAERLKGVDSTLKIQPAKLEDSAVYLCASSYYSGGASDTQYFGPGTRLTVL.

V is TRBV5-1 and J is TRBJ1-2; 8 bases line up with TRBD1. V lost 5 bases, J lost 11 bases, and 14 bases stayed unmatched. Germline V lookup: CDR1 SGHRS, CDR2 YFSETQ. This CDR3 region has 14 residues. The CDR3 loop is CASSRGQAPSLYTF. The CDR3 DNA reads as TGCGCCAGCAGTAGGGGACAGGCCCCGTCATTGTACACCTTC.

V and J are TRBV6-6 and TRBJ1-5; D call uncertain. The V gene's germline CDR1 is MNHNY and CDR2 SVGAGI (reference sequence). V was clipped by 5 bases and J by 13 bases, with 12 bases between them. This CDR3 has 11 amino acids. CDR3 amino acids: CASSQMGAQHF. The CDR3 nucleotides are TGTGCCAGCAGTCAAATGGGAGCTCAGCATTTT.

The gene calls are TRBV20-1 and TRBJ1-2; D is unclear. CDR3 length: 10 residues. V lost 0 bases and J lost 8, with 4 bases in between. Germline values: CDR1 DFQATT, CDR2 SNEGSKA (reference sequence). As DNA, the CDR3 is TGCAGTGCTAGAGATCTAGGCTACACCTTC. Protein sequence: CSARDLGYTF.

The chain couples TRBV2 to TRBJ2-7; tentatively, D is TRBD1 (6 bases). The germline gives CDR1 SNHLY, CDR2 FYNNEI. The CDR3 extends over 12 amino acids. Trimming cost V 7 bases and J 3 bases, with 10 bases left between them. CDR3 DNA: TGTGCCAGCACCGAGGACAGCTACGAGCAGTACTTC. Protein product: CASTEDSYEQYF.

The chain uses TRBV19 and TRBJ1-5; TRBD1 agrees at 7 bases. This CDR3 is built from 16 residues. The trim removed 6 bases at V and 6 bases at J, leaving 14 bases unmatched. The germline CDR1 and CDR2 sequences are LNHDA and SQIVND (reference sequence). The CDR3 nucleotides are TGTGCCAGTAGCCCCGTCGGGGCAGGGGGGTTTCAGCCCCAGCATTTT. Its protein is CASSPVGAGGFQPQHF.

The V call is TRBV10-3, the J call TRBJ1-5; 9 positions agree with TRBD1. The V segment lost 5 bases and the J segment 4 bases; nucleotides outside the gene matches: 12. Germline CDR1 and CDR2: ENHRY and SYGVKD. CDR3 size: 17 residues. CDR3 nucleotides: TGTGCCATCAGTTCCCGCCCCTCCGGGACAGGGAATCAGCCCCAGCATTTT. It yields the protein CAISSRPSGTGNQPQHF.

DNA of the CDR3: TGTGCCAGTAGTACAGGGTGGACTGAAGCTTTCTTT. It translates to CASSTGWTEAFF. The chain recombines TRBV19 with TRBJ1-1, with D possibly matching TRBD1 (5 bases). This CDR3 comprises 12 residues. Deletions cut 4 bases from V and 5 bases from J, with 8 bases between. Germline lookup yields CDR1 LNHDA and CDR2 SQIVND (reference sequence).

This clone is a singleton in its sample. The V call is TRBV6-1, the J call TRBJ1-4, with D maybe TRBD1 (6 bases). Between the trimmed V and J ends, which lost 2 bases and 8 bases, there was a span of 12 bases. The CDR3 spans 14 residues. Germline V CDR1 and CDR2: MNHNS, SASEGT. The CDR3 here is CASSEIRGREKLFF. The DNA of the CDR3 is TGTGCCAGCAGTGAAATCAGGGGAAGGGAAAAACTGTTTTTT.